This paragraph reports one T cell receptor (beta chain). What it recognizes is unknown. The sample belongs to a study of T cell repertoires in cytomegalovirus infection. Study in general: Shared public TCR beta signatures pointed to both CMV infection and a matching HLA type.

MiXCR, run by TCRdb on the reads, gives a single entry per CDR3 protein. Of about 830,000 distinct CDR3 sequences in the sample, approximately 29% are singletons; the top ten hold roughly 12%. The CDR3 has 14 residues. Germline CDR1 and CDR2: PRHDT and FYEKMQ (reference sequence). The V and J ends lost 2 bases and 7 bases respectively, with 12 bases between them. The study, taken as a whole, reports: HLA-C-restricted CMV clonotypes gave the most frequent clonotype in two of eight donors. There were carriers of CMV plus the relevant HLA, and cumulative public TCR beta family frequency identified them.

Sequencing was performed on cultured CD8+ T cells from PBMCs, taken from culture after CMV antigen stimulation. V gene TRBV13 combines with J gene TRBJ2-1; D is ambiguous. The sequence derives from a human donor in good health (CMV status not recorded). Some clones in this sample may be carry-over from other donors' samples. The CDR3 here is CASSLSALVNEQFF. The CDR3 bases are TGTGCCAGCAGCTTATCCGCCCTCGTAAATGAGCAGTTCTTC.